A selection of T cell receptor beta chains follows, all from one sample in a study of T cells in Graves' hyperthyroidism and ophthalmopathy. TCRdb itself ran the multiplex PCR reads through MiXCR, one entry per CDR3 protein. The sample lists about 360,000 distinct CDR3 sequences; approximately 25% were seen once. The source material was blood. The receptors were gathered from a man aged 50 or older with Graves' hyperthyroidism. Each CDR3 is given without its conserved first and last residue. The order of the fields is J gene, CDR3 length, D gene, V gene, CDR3 protein. A D gene is named only where the DNA matches it firmly.

j_gene: TRBJ2-5; len: 14; d_gene: TRBD2; v_gene: TRBV2; CDR3aa: ASGGLAGEGPETQY
j_gene: TRBJ2-1; len: 9; d_gene: .; v_gene: TRBV27; CDR3aa: ASRGGGEQF
j_gene: TRBJ2-3; len: 13; d_gene: TRBD1; v_gene: TRBV6-2/TRBV6-3; CDR3aa: ASSYSLTGGNTQY
j_gene: TRBJ2-2; len: 16; d_gene: .; v_gene: TRBV7-9; CDR3aa: ASSPPMDSTRYEGELF
j_gene: TRBJ2-4; len: 16; d_gene: .; v_gene: TRBV5-1; CDR3aa: ASSCRDSKVRAKNIQY
j_gene: TRBJ2-5; len: 13; d_gene: TRBD2; v_gene: TRBV12-3/TRBV12-4; CDR3aa: ASSLAGGSGETQY
j_gene: TRBJ1-5; len: 14; d_gene: TRBD1; v_gene: TRBV7-9; CDR3aa: ASSRTGEYSNQPQH
j_gene: TRBJ2-4; len: 13; d_gene: TRBD2; v_gene: TRBV11-1; CDR3aa: ASSYQSGSGDMQY
j_gene: TRBJ2-1; len: 17; d_gene: TRBD2; v_gene: TRBV3-1; CDR3aa: ASSQVGLAGVGSYNEQF
j_gene: TRBJ1-1; len: 11; d_gene: TRBD1; v_gene: TRBV29-1; CDR3aa: SMRTGAATEAF
j_gene: TRBJ1-6; len: 13; d_gene: TRBD1; v_gene: TRBV3-1; CDR3aa: ASSPWRQGNSPLH
j_gene: TRBJ2-5; len: 11; d_gene: .; v_gene: TRBV6-1; CDR3aa: ASRGPRQETQY
j_gene: TRBJ2-5; len: 13; d_gene: TRBD2; v_gene: TRBV15; CDR3aa: ATSRDHLAEETQY
j_gene: TRBJ2-2; len: 11; d_gene: .; v_gene: TRBV18; CDR3aa: ASARQNTGELF
j_gene: TRBJ1-5; len: 15; d_gene: .; v_gene: TRBV7-2; CDR3aa: ASSQGTGRVFDQPQH
j_gene: TRBJ2-3; len: 15; d_gene: .; v_gene: TRBV10-3; CDR3aa: AISESSGRPITDTQY
j_gene: TRBJ2-7; len: 11; d_gene: .; v_gene: TRBV2; CDR3aa: AGHRDKTYEQY
j_gene: TRBJ2-7; len: 15; d_gene: .; v_gene: TRBV3-1; CDR3aa: ASSQGIGGGNPYEQY
j_gene: TRBJ2-3; len: 13; d_gene: .; v_gene: TRBV5-6; CDR3aa: ASSFPRAGTDTQY
j_gene: TRBJ2-7; len: 10; d_gene: TRBD1; v_gene: TRBV29-1; CDR3aa: SAGTGSYEQY
j_gene: TRBJ1-1; len: 10; d_gene: .; v_gene: TRBV19; CDR3aa: ASREGNTEAF
j_gene: TRBJ2-7; len: 13; d_gene: TRBD2; v_gene: TRBV29-1; CDR3aa: SVRGTSGDSYEQY
j_gene: TRBJ2-3; len: 11; d_gene: TRBD2; v_gene: TRBV20-1; CDR3aa: SARTSQTDTQY
j_gene: TRBJ2-1; len: 13; d_gene: .; v_gene: TRBV5-1; CDR3aa: ASSLVSSGDNEQF
j_gene: TRBJ2-1; len: 13; d_gene: .; v_gene: TRBV20-1; CDR3aa: SARLIGNSYNEQF
j_gene: TRBJ1-1; len: 12; d_gene: .; v_gene: TRBV27; CDR3aa: ASSLFSGGTEAF
j_gene: TRBJ2-3; len: 14; d_gene: TRBD1; v_gene: TRBV9; CDR3aa: ASNPGTGALVDTQY